Listed here are 15 T cell receptor beta chains from one sample, sequenced in a study of blood T cell repertoires in COVID-19 (dated by TCRdb to 2018 to 2021). Library preparation was by the immunoSEQ multiplex PCR assay. Not all clones reach the TCRdb copy of this immuneACCESS table, which keeps in-frame sequences only. Checked studies attribute under half of the gap to unresolved V genes and leave the rest unexplained. Counted in this sample were around 78,000 clones; 75% to 90% of them appeared once. The top ten clonotypes cover 5% to 6.5% of the sample. The sequencing sample was made of peripheral blood. All receptors derive from a middle-aged man with active COVID-19.

The rearrangement links TRBV6-5 to TRBJ1-1; 10 bases align to TRBD1. The CDR3 has 14 amino acids. The germline V gene encodes CDR1 MNHEY and CDR2 SVGAGI. V lost 8 bases to trimming and J lost 5 bases; unmatched junction nucleotides: 8. CDR3 residues: CASGRDRGRTEAFF. The CDR3 DNA follows: TGTGCCAGCGGGAGGGACAGGGGCAGAACTGAAGCTTTCTTT.

This chain uses TRBV30 with TRBJ2-4; maybe TRBD2 (6 bases). The germline V gene has CDR1 GTSNPN and CDR2 SVGIG (reference sequence). This CDR3 region has 20 residues. V was clipped by 1 base and J by 0 bases, with 25 bases between them. The CDR3 nucleotides are TGTGCCTGGAGTGAACGGTCGGGGGATGAATGGGACCTAGCCAAAAACATTCAGTACTTC. It is translated as CAWSERSGDEWDLAKNIQYF.

V usage is TRBV5-6 and J usage is TRBJ2-2, with TRBD2 as a possible D gene (5 bases). The CDR3 covers 15 residues. V was clipped by 1 base and J by 6 bases, with 13 bases between them. Germline V gene sequence: CDR1 SGHDT, CDR2 YYEEEE. For the CDR3, the DNA is TGTGCCAGCAGCTTGTTGGGTAGGGAGCCCGGGGAGCTGTTTTTT. The encoded protein is CASSLLGREPGELFF.

The chain uses TRBV11-2 and TRBJ2-7, with 8 nucleotides matching TRBD1. The CDR3 totals 15 residues. Germline V lookup: CDR1 SGHAT, CDR2 FQNNGV. Unmatched junction bases numbered 11, after V lost 5 bases and J lost 5 bases. The CDR3, as DNA: TGTGCCAGCAGCCTGCCCGGGACAGGACCGCACGAGCAGTACTTC. It codes for CASSLPGTGPHEQYF.

This chain links TRBV21-1 with TRBJ2-7; the DNA was not compared with TRBD1, the D call given in the table. TRBV21-1 is a recognized pseudogene. The CDR3 extends over 16 amino acids. The CDR3 bases are TGTGCCAGCAGCAATAGTAAGGAGGACAGTGCGTACGAGCAGTACTTC. It codes for CASSNSKEDSAYEQYF.

This chain connects TRBV28 to TRBJ1-2, with 11 bases matching TRBD1. Germline V gives CDR1 MDHEN, CDR2 SYDVKM. The J segment lost 3 bases and the V segment lost 5 bases, leaving 8 bases of the junction unmatched. This CDR3 has 16 amino acids. As DNA, the CDR3 is TGTGCCAGCAGTACAACCTCGGGACAGGGGGACTATGGCTACACCTTC. Translated, it gives CASSTTSGQGDYGYTF.

In DNA form, the CDR3 reads TGTGCCAGCAGCTTAGCAGGAGTACGGGTAAAGGAGACCCAGTACTTC. This gives the protein CASSLAGVRVKETQYF. This rearrangement joins TRBV7-2 to TRBJ2-5; no clear D gene. CDR1 SGHTA and CDR2 FQGNSA come from the germline V gene. Trimming removed 0 bases at V and 5 bases at J, with 16 bases between. The CDR3 is 16 residues long.

The V call is TRBV18, the J call TRBJ2-5; no clear D. Trimming took 9 bases from V and 4 from J, leaving 15 bases between them. There are 13 residues in the CDR3. Germline V lookup: CDR1 KGHSH, CDR2 LQKENI. The DNA of the CDR3 is TGTGCCAGTTGTACCGGGTTCGGAGAGACCCAGTACTTC. Its protein product is CASCTGFGETQYF.

The chain combines TRBV4-3 with TRBJ2-3, with D perhaps TRBD1 (6 bases). The CDR3 sequence is 16 residues long. The germline gives CDR1 LGHNA, CDR2 YSLEER. V gave up 0 bases and J gave up 9 bases, with 19 bases separating them. The CDR3 sequence is CASSQEVGDTLRTQYF. In nucleotides, the CDR3 is TGCGCCAGCAGCCAAGAGGTGGGGGACACACTAAGGACGCAGTATTTT.

V and J are TRBV6-5 and TRBJ2-5; TRBD2 matches 7 bases. This CDR3 is built from 15 residues. V trimming: 7 bases; J trimming: 4 bases; junction bases outside the gene matches: 12. Germline V gene sequence: CDR1 MNHEY, CDR2 SVGAGI. For the CDR3, the DNA is TGTGCCAGCACCCAACCGGGGAGGGGAAGAGAGACCCAGTACTTC. It translates to CASTQPGRGRETQYF.

This clone was detected only once. This rearrangement joins TRBV28 to TRBJ2-5; D is unclear. V lost 1 base and J lost 5, with 5 bases in between. Germline V gene lookup returns CDR1 MDHEN and CDR2 SYDVKM. This CDR3 is 12 amino acids long. The CDR3 region is CASSLSLETQYF. The CDR3 DNA is TGTGCCAGCAGTTTATCTTTGGAGACCCAGTACTTC.

The chain is built from TRBV5-1 and TRBJ2-2; 7 bases agree with TRBD2. Germline CDR1 is SGHRS and CDR2 is YFSETQ. This CDR3 is 16 amino acids long. V dropped 4 bases and J dropped 1; count of bases not matched to a gene: 7. The CDR3 loop reads CASSLGLELNTGELFF. CDR3 DNA sequence: TGCGCCAGCAGCCTCGGACTAGAGCTGAACACCGGGGAGCTGTTTTTT.

The chain joins TRBV15 to TRBJ2-5, with D perhaps matching TRBD2 (5 bases). This CDR3 has 14 amino acids. Between the trimmed V and J ends, which lost 1 base and 6 bases, there was a span of 12 bases. The germline CDR1 and CDR2 sequences are LNHNV and YYDKDF (reference sequence). CDR3 sequence (DNA): TGTGCCACCAGCAGAGGGAGGCTAGAGAAGACCCAGTACTTC. This sequence encodes CATSRGRLEKTQYF.

The chain uses TRBV7-9 and TRBJ1-2; 8 bases align to TRBD1. Trimming at V came to 3 bases and at J to 11 bases, leaving 14 bases not matched to a gene. There are 15 residues in the CDR3. The germline gives CDR1 SEHNR, CDR2 FQNEAQ (reference sequence). As DNA, the CDR3 is TGTGCCAGCAGCTTCAACCCCCCGACAGGGGAACGATACACCTTC. Translation gives CASSFNPPTGERYTF.

A single count supports this clone. The chain links TRBV7-9 to TRBJ1-1; 8 bases agree with TRBD1. The CDR3 length is 15 residues. Germline V gene sequence: CDR1 SEHNR, CDR2 FQNEAQ (reference sequence). The V and J ends lost 6 bases and 5 bases, in that order; junction bases with no gene match: 11. The CDR3 DNA follows: TGTGCCAGCAGACAACGACAGGGGCGGCGGACTGAAGCTTTCTTT. It yields the protein CASRQRQGRRTEAFF.